This T cell receptor beta chain was recovered during a study of neoadjuvant nivolumab and ipilimumab in lung cancer. Clones were sequenced by immunoSEQ multiplex PCR, and TCRdb holds only the in-frame ones, with some missing. The table has approximately 30,000 clones, less than 95% seen once. Whole-study findings and limits: Resected tumors had greater TCR richness and clonality than uninvolved lung.

As to this clone: The antigen is unknown.

Germline V gene data show CDR1 as MNHEY and CDR2 as SVGAGI. The trim removed 4 bases at V and 1 base at J, leaving 8 bases unmatched. The CDR3 is made up of 16 amino acids. Sequencing used peripheral blood, obtained after neoadjuvant nivolumab, alone or with ipilimumab, at or shortly before surgery. This chain connects TRBV6-5 to TRBJ2-3; 7 positions match TRBD1. The clonotype originates from an adult with non-small cell lung cancer. The CDR3 loop is CASSSYRGMGTDTQYF. The CDR3 nucleotides read TGTGCCAGCAGTTCCTACAGGGGAATGGGCACAGATACGCAGTATTTT.